One and the same sample provided the 22 T cell receptor beta chains below, sequenced in a study of beta chain features in type 1 diabetes. The study reverse transcribed the entire isolated RNA, so it sequenced expressed TCRB transcripts. Libraries were prepared by immunoSEQ multiplex PCR; TCRdb keeps only in-frame clonotypes and omits some of them. The sample carries about 290,000 clones, 7% to 9% recorded once. The sequenced sample was central memory CD4+ T cells from blood. These receptors were collected from a woman aged 18-29 years in good health.

The chain joins TRBV19 to TRBJ2-3; D possibly corresponds to TRBD1 (5 bases). The germline gives CDR1 LNHDA, CDR2 SQIVND (reference sequence). The CDR3 is 15 residues long. V lost 5 bases and J 0 bases, leaving 12 bases between the germline ends. CDR3 sequence: CASSPRTTSTDTQYF. The DNA of the CDR3 is TGTGCCAGTAGTCCCCGGACAACTAGCACAGATACGCAGTATTTT.

This clone was seen a handful of times. The J gene is TRBJ2-7, the V gene TRBV14; 8 nucleotides agree with TRBD1. CDR1 is SGHDN, CDR2 FVKESK, per germline. The CDR3 runs 14 residues. The trim removed 0 bases at V and 6 bases at J, leaving 4 bases unmatched. The CDR3 loop reads CASSQDGDRGEQYF. CDR3 DNA sequence: TGTGCCAGCAGCCAAGACGGCGACAGGGGCGAGCAGTACTTC.

V usage is TRBV18 and J usage is TRBJ2-3; D assignment may be TRBD1 or TRBD2 (5 bases each). The CDR3 contains 14 residues. Germline V CDR1 and CDR2: KGHSH, LQKENI. Trimming took 5 bases from V and 0 from J, leaving 9 bases between them. CDR3 coding DNA: TGTGCCAGCTCATTGGGGACCAGCACAGATACGCAGTATTTT. It encodes CASSLGTSTDTQYF.

Turning to this clone: Other nucleotide sequences in the sample specify the same CDR3. The gene calls are TRBV10-3 and TRBJ2-5; D gene unclear. From germline, CDR1 is ENHRY and CDR2 SYGVKD. The V gene lost 2 bases and the J gene lost 5 bases, with 9 bases spanning the gap. The CDR3 is made up of 13 amino acids. The chain's CDR3 is CAISEGRDETQYF. The CDR3 DNA is TGTGCCATCAGTGAGGGCAGAGACGAGACCCAGTACTTC.

This clone was counted many times. This chain's CDR3 is CATSYRDNEQFF. CDR3 DNA sequence: TGTGCCACCAGCTACAGGGACAATGAGCAGTTCTTC. This chain links TRBV15 with TRBJ2-1; tentative D call: TRBD1 (6 bases). This CDR3 has 12 residues. CDR1 LNHNV and CDR2 YYDKDF come from the germline V gene (reference sequence). Between the trimmed V and J ends, which lost 5 bases and 5 bases, there was a span of 7 bases.

This clone was observed a handful of times. The J gene is TRBJ1-5, the V gene TRBV11-2; TRBD1 aligns across 7 bases. In germline, CDR1 is SGHAT, CDR2 FQNNGV. CDR3 length: 15 amino acids. The V gene end was trimmed by 5 bases and the J gene end by 0 bases; junction bases not matched to a gene: 4. CDR3 loop: CASSLSGGSNQPQHF. The CDR3 bases are TGTGCCAGCAGCCTCTCAGGGGGTAGCAATCAGCCCCAGCATTTT.

This clone has only a few counts. J is TRBJ2-1 and V is TRBV14, with a tentative D call TRBD2 (5 bases). Germline values: CDR1 SGHDN, CDR2 FVKESK. The CDR3 has 14 amino acids. Trimming removed 4 bases at V and 9 bases at J, with 16 bases between. CDR3 DNA: TGTGCCAGCAGCCGCCGAGCGGACTCGAGTGAGCAGTTCTTC. Translating it yields CASSRRADSSEQFF. The complete variable domain, with remaining parts taken from reference TRBV14 and TRBJ2-1, reads EAGVTQFPSHSVIEKGQTVTLRCDPISGHDNLYWYRRVMGKEIKFLLHFVKESKQDESGMPNNRFLAERTGGTYSTLKVQPAELEDSGVYFCASSRRADSSEQFFGPGTRLTVL.

This clone was counted ten times or more. The rearrangement joins TRBV18 to TRBJ2-4, with TRBD1 matching 7 bases. In germline, CDR1 is KGHSH, CDR2 LQKENI. Trimming took 3 bases from V and 1 from J; bases not matched to a gene: 9. CDR3 length: 17 amino acids. This CDR3 is CASSPSSDRSAKNIQYF. The DNA of the CDR3 is TGTGCCAGCTCACCTTCCTCGGACAGGAGCGCCAAAAACATTCAGTACTTC.

This clone has a handful of counts. The V gene is TRBV28, the J gene TRBJ1-2, with a possible D match to TRBD1 (5 bases). Trimming shortened V by 6 bases and J by 4 bases, and 21 bases separated the two germline ends. Germline CDR1 is MDHEN and CDR2 is SYDVKM. The CDR3 is made up of 16 amino acids. CDR3 region: CASRTRAATPSYGYTF. The CDR3, as DNA: TGTGCCAGCAGAACCAGGGCCGCTACCCCAAGCTATGGCTACACCTTC.

The chain combines TRBV11-2 with TRBJ2-2; D is undetermined. The V end was cut by 5 bases, the J end by 6 bases, with 10 bases between. CDR3 size: 13 residues. Germline V gene data show CDR1 as SGHAT and CDR2 as FQNNGV. The CDR3, as DNA: TGTGCCAGCAGCCCGCGACCCTCCGGGGAGCTGTTTTTT. This translates into CASSPRPSGELFF. Combining the CDR3 with reference TRBV11-2 and TRBJ2-2 gives the whole variable domain EAGVAQSPRYKIIEKRQSVAFWCNPISGHATLYWYQQILGQGPKLLIQFQNNGVVDDSQLPKDRFSAERLKGVDSTLKIQPAKLEDSAVYLCASSPRPSGELFFGEGSRLTVL.

This clone has just a few counts. The rearrangement uses TRBV6-5 and TRBJ1-2; 7 nucleotides line up with TRBD1. The V gene's germline CDR1 is MNHEY and CDR2 SVGAGI. Trimming removed 2 bases from V and 6 bases from J; junction bases left unmatched: 9. The CDR3 length is 15 residues. The CDR3 DNA sequence: TGTGCCAGCAGTTACATTCAAGGGGGCGCGCATGGCTACACCTTC. As protein: CASSYIQGGAHGYTF.

This clone was seen a handful of times. This chain connects TRBV7-3 to TRBJ2-2; D may be TRBD2 (6 bases). Trimming pared 5 bases from V and 6 bases from J, leaving 13 bases between. This CDR3 has 14 residues. In germline, CDR1 is SGHTA, CDR2 FQGTGA. The CDR3 spells CASSGTVNSGELFF. CDR3 bases: TGTGCCAGCAGCGGGACTGTCAATTCCGGGGAGCTGTTTTTT. The full variable domain, its missing parts supplied by reference TRBV7-3 and TRBJ2-2, is GAGVSQTPSNKVTEKGKYVELRCDPISGHTALYWYRQSLGQGPEFLIYFQGTGAADDSGLPNDRFFAVRPEGSVSTLKIQRTERGDSAVYLCASSGTVNSGELFFGEGSRLTVL.

DNA of the CDR3: TGTGCCAGCAGCCACCCCCCGGGACAGACCAACACCGGGGAGCTGTTTTTT. Residues: CASSHPPGQTNTGELFF. The gene calls are TRBV7-2 and TRBJ2-2; 7 bases match TRBD1. Germline trimming cut 5 bases from V and 2 bases from J; bases unmatched to any gene: 11. This CDR3 is built from 17 residues. Germline values: CDR1 SGHTA, CDR2 FQGNSA.

The CDR3 sequence is CASSEVGGSGGELFF. The CDR3 nucleotides read TGTGCCAGCAGTGAAGTAGGGGGATCTGGCGGGGAGCTGTTTTTT. This sequence joins TRBV2 and TRBJ2-2; possible D gene TRBD1, 6 bases. The V gene's germline CDR1 is SNHLY and CDR2 FYNNEI. The CDR3 spans 15 residues. Trimming stripped 1 base from V and 7 bases from J, with 13 bases between.

This clone was observed a handful of times. The V gene is TRBV29-1, the J gene TRBJ2-3; no definite D call. The CDR3 loop spans 12 amino acids. The V and J ends lost 2 bases and 4 bases respectively, with 7 bases between them. Germline values: CDR1 SQVTM, CDR2 ANQGSEA. CDR3 in amino acids: CSVEWAADTQYF. Written as DNA, the CDR3 is TGCAGCGTTGAATGGGCTGCAGATACGCAGTATTTT.

The V call is TRBV7-9, the J call TRBJ2-5, with TRBD2 matching over 10 bases. The CDR3 is 14 residues long. The V gene end was trimmed by 5 bases and the J gene end by 5 bases; junction bases not matched to a gene: 5. CDR1 is SEHNR and CDR2 is FQNEAQ in the germline V gene (reference sequence). The CDR3 sequence is CASSPSSGGETQYF. Written as DNA, the CDR3 is TGTGCCAGCAGCCCCTCTAGCGGGGGCGAGACCCAGTACTTC.

This clone was observed a handful of times. The chain links TRBV27 to TRBJ2-4, with TRBD2 matching over 10 bases. From germline, CDR1 is MNHEY and CDR2 SMNVEV (reference sequence). Unmatched junction bases numbered 10, after V lost 5 bases and J lost 0 bases. The CDR3 consists of 18 residues. The CDR3 sequence is CASSATASGGLAKNIQYF. DNA for the CDR3: TGTGCCAGCAGTGCCACGGCTAGCGGGGGACTAGCCAAAAACATTCAGTACTTC.

This clone was seen many times. The J gene is TRBJ2-5, the V gene TRBV5-1, with D tentatively TRBD1 or TRBD2 (6 bases each). Germline loops: CDR1 SGHRS, CDR2 YFSETQ. V was shortened by 1 base and J by 4 bases, with 14 bases between the two germline ends. This CDR3 contains 15 residues. Written as DNA, the CDR3 is TGCGCCAGCAGCTTGAAGGGGGGCCGGGGAGAGACCCAGTACTTC. It codes for CASSLKGGRGETQYF.

This clone has a handful of counts. The chain joins TRBV4-3 to TRBJ2-1; the D gene is possibly TRBD2 (5 bases). The germline V and J ends were trimmed by 1 base and 7 bases, with 8 bases remaining between them. The CDR3 extends over 13 amino acids. Germline V CDR1 and CDR2: LGHNA, YSLEER. CDR3 region: CASSQGLANEQFF. The CDR3 region has the DNA TGCGCCAGCAGCCAAGGGCTAGCAAATGAGCAGTTCTTC.

The chain links TRBV7-9 to TRBJ2-6; D unresolved. Trimming cost V 3 bases and J 4 bases, with 7 bases left between them. Germline V gene sequence: CDR1 SEHNR, CDR2 FQNEAQ (reference sequence). This CDR3 spans 14 amino acids. The CDR3 reads CASSFRSGANVLTF. In DNA form, the CDR3 reads TGTGCCAGCAGCTTCCGATCCGGGGCCAACGTCCTGACTTTC.

The V gene is TRBV11-2, the J gene TRBJ2-7, with 7 bases matching TRBD2. With 3 bases clipped from V and 1 base from J, the junction kept 3 bases outside the gene matches. Germline V gene sequence: CDR1 SGHAT, CDR2 FQNNGV. The CDR3 extends over 14 amino acids. In DNA form, the CDR3 reads TGTGCCAGCAGCTTTTTGGGGGGGTCCTACGAGCAGTACTTC. It specifies CASSFLGGSYEQYF.

This clone was detected only a few times. The chain recombines TRBV7-2 with TRBJ1-2; D remains unclear. CDR3 length: 14 residues. The germline V and J ends were trimmed by 6 bases and 4 bases, with 15 bases remaining between them. CDR1 and CDR2 (germline): SGHTA, FQGNSA. The CDR3 sequence: CASSRRAFPYGYTF. CDR3 bases: TGTGCCAGCAGTCGCCGGGCGTTTCCCTATGGCTACACCTTC. Variable domain in full (rest from reference TRBV7-2 and TRBJ1-2): GAGVSQSPSNKVTEKGKDVELRCDPISGHTALYWYRQSLGQGLEFLIYFQGNSAPDKSGLPSDRFSAERTGGSVSTLTIQRTQQEDSAVYLCASSRRAFPYGYTFGSGTRLTVV.